This T cell receptor (beta chain) was captured in a study of CD8+CD57+ T cells in acquired aplastic anemia. Study overall: Mean yield of DNA from sorted CD4+ and CD8+ cells was roughly 3.1 ug. The study, taken as a whole, reports: Patients and controls had CD8+ Simpson's diversity values that were not significantly distinct. Roughly 27 shared CD8+ CDR3s appeared highly expressed within patients' immunodominant clones.

Worth noting for this clonotype: The antigen remains unidentified.

Profiling of TCR beta VDJ combinations and CDR3 sequences used genomic DNA as template. Using its own MiXCR run on the reads, TCRdb lists one record per CDR3 protein. The sample holds hundreds of thousands of distinct CDR3 sequences, roughly 68% seen once. Trimming removed 10 bases from V and 5 bases from J, with 14 bases in between. The germline gives CDR1 ENHRY, CDR2 SYGVKD. The CDR3 has 12 amino acids. The receptor was derived from a human donor in good health, serving as a control. The chain is built from TRBV10-3 and TRBJ1-2; D might be TRBD1 (5 bases). The source material was sorted CD4+, CD8+, or CD8+CD57+ T cells (not recorded which) from PBMCs. The CDR3 nucleotides are TGTGCCACCCGGGGGGAAAGGTATGGCTACACCTTC. Protein: CATRGERYGYTF.